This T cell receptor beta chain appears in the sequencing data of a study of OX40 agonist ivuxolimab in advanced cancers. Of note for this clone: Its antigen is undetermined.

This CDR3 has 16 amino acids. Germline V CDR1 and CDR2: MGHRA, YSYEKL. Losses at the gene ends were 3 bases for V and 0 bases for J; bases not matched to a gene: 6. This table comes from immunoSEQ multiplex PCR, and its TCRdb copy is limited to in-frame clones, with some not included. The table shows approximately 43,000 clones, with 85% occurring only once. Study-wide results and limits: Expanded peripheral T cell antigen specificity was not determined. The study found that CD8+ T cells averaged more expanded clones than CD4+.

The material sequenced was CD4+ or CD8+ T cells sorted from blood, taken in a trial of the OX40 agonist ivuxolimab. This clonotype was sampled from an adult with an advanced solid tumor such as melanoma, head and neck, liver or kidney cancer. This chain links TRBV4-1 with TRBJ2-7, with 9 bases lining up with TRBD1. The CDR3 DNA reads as TGCGCCAGCAGCCACCCCCCGGGACAGGGCTCCTACGAGCAGTACTTC. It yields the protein CASSHPPGQGSYEQYF.